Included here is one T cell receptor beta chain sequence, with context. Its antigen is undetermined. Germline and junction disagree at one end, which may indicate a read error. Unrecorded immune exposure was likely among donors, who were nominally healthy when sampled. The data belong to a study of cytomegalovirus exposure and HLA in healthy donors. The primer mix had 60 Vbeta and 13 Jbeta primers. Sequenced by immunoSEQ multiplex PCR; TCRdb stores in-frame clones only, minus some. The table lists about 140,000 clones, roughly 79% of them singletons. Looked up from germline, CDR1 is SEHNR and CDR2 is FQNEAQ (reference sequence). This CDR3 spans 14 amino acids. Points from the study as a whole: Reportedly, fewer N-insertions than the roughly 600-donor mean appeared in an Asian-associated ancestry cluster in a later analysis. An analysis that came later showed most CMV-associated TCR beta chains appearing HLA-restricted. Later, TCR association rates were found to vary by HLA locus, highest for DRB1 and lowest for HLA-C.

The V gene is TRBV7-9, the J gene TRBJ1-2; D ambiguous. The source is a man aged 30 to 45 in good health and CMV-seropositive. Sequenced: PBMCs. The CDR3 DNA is TGTTCCAGCAGCCAAACCCGGGATCCAGATGGCTACACCTTC. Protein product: CSSSQTRDPDGYTF. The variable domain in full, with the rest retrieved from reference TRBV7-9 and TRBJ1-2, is DTGVSQNPRHKITKRGQNVTFRCDPISEHNRLYWYRQTLGQGPEFLTYFQNEAQLEKSRLLSDRFSAERPKGSFSTLEIQRTEQGDSAMYLCSSSQTRDPDGYTFGSGTRLTVV.